This TCR beta chain was recovered during a study of CD8+ T cells in alopecia areata. CDR1 SGHRS and CDR2 YFSETQ come from the germline V gene. J was trimmed by 10 bases and V by 0 bases; bases with no gene match: 7. This CDR3 contains 15 residues. RNA extraction was followed by reverse transcription into cDNA, which acted as the sequencing template. TCRdb's copy holds only in-frame clones and misses some; the assay was immunoSEQ multiplex PCR. The data hold 150,000 or so clones, with around 50% observed a single time. The sequence was obtained from a human donor with alopecia areata. Sequenced material: CD4+ T cells sorted from blood. The chain joins TRBV5-1 to TRBJ2-1; TRBD2 aligns across 10 bases. This CDR3 is CASSLGLAGPREQFF. CDR3 nucleotide sequence: TGCGCCAGCAGCTTGGGACTAGCGGGCCCTCGGGAGCAGTTCTTC.